These 17 T cell receptor beta chains came from one sample sequenced in a study of vaccination and CD4 T cells after COVID-19. Antigens for these TCRs are unknown. Scientists ran DNA taken from cultured CD4+ T cells through the Oncomine TCR Beta short-read assay for sequencing. One entry per CDR3 protein results from TCRdb running MiXCR on the PCR reads. This sample has roughly 7,000 distinct CDR3 sequences, with about 73% found just once. Treatment meaning: roughly 11-day PBMC culture with coronavirus spike peptide pools or control peptides (ViraFEST assay). The source material was CD4+ T cells from blood, cultured in vitro. These receptors were taken from a human donor who had recovered from COVID-19.

The J gene is TRBJ2-1, the V gene TRBV6-1; unclear D gene. This CDR3 is built from 14 residues. The V end lost 5 bases, the J end lost 4 bases, and 12 bases lay between the germline ends. Germline V gives CDR1 MNHNS, CDR2 SASEGT. Written as DNA, the CDR3 is TGTGCCAGCAGTATGAGGCAGTTATACAATGAGCAGTTCTTC. This codes for CASSMRQLYNEQFF.

This clonotype was picked up one time. This rearrangement joins TRBV27 to TRBJ1-2, with TRBD1 as a possible D gene (6 bases). This CDR3 contains 11 residues. Germline-derived CDR1 and CDR2 are MNHEY and SMNVEV (reference sequence). Deletions cut 5 bases from V and 11 bases from J, with 12 bases between. CDR3 region: CASSTRGVYTF. CDR3 sequence (DNA): TGTGCCAGCAGTACTAGGGGGGTATACACCTTC.

The genes are TRBV7-2 and TRBJ1-6; D is uncertain. Deletions cut 5 bases from V and 17 bases from J, with 16 bases between. This CDR3 is 12 amino acids long. The germline gives CDR1 SGHTA, CDR2 FQGNSA. CDR3 bases: TGTGCCAGCAGCGACAACCTCCGACGGATCCACTTT. Its protein product is CASSDNLRRIHF.

Within the sample, this clonotype is medium-sized. V and J are TRBV27 and TRBJ2-3; D gene unclear. This CDR3 has 15 amino acids. Germline V lookup: CDR1 MNHEY, CDR2 SMNVEV (reference sequence). Trimming took 5 bases from V and 0 from J, leaving 12 bases between them. The CDR3, as DNA: TGTGCCAGCAGTCTTAGAAGTTACAGCACAGATACGCAGTATTTT. Translated: CASSLRSYSTDTQYF.

J is TRBJ2-5 and V is TRBV19, with 16 bases matching TRBD2. CDR3 length equals 17 residues. V was pared by 8 bases and J by 4 bases, with 10 bases of the junction left unmatched. Germline values: CDR1 LNHDA, CDR2 SQIVND (reference sequence). As DNA, the CDR3 is TGTGCCAGTGGGACTAGCGGGAGGGCCGGCCGCTCAGAGACCCAGTACTTC. Its translation is CASGTSGRAGRSETQYF.

The rearrangement joins TRBV15 to TRBJ1-2, with D perhaps matching TRBD1 (5 bases). V lost 4 bases to trimming and J lost 6 bases, with 18 bases between them. Germline V gene sequence: CDR1 LNHNV, CDR2 YYDKDF (reference sequence). This CDR3 spans 15 amino acids. CDR3 in amino acids: CATSTHRLLVDGYTF. The CDR3 coding sequence is TGTGCCACCAGCACCCACAGGCTTTTGGTAGATGGCTACACCTTC. Using reference TRBV15 and TRBJ1-2 for the parts outside the CDR3, the full variable domain is DAMVIQNPRYQVTQFGKPVTLSCSQTLNHNVMYWYQQKSSQAPKLLFHYYDKDFNNEADTPDNFQSRRPNTSFCFLDIRSPGLGDTAMYLCATSTHRLLVDGYTFGSGTRLTVV.

This rearrangement joins TRBV7-6 to TRBJ2-4; D unresolved. The CDR3 consists of 17 residues. The germline CDR1 and CDR2 sequences are SGHVS and FNYEAQ. With 0 bases removed from V and 5 bases from J, the gap between germline ends came to 17 bases. CDR3 bases: TGTGCCAGCAGCTTAGCGCCACCCACATCGTCCCAAAACATTCAGTACTTC. Translated, it gives CASSLAPPTSSQNIQYF.

This clonotype was seen a single time. The chain recombines TRBV5-1 with TRBJ1-1; D may be TRBD1 (5 bases). Germline-derived CDR1 and CDR2 are SGHRS and YFSETQ. Trimming removed 2 bases from V and 6 bases from J, with 14 bases in between. There are 14 residues in the CDR3. The CDR3 DNA follows: TGCGCCAGCAGCTTCGAGACAGTTTCTCCTGAAGCTTTCTTT. This encodes CASSFETVSPEAFF.

This chain connects TRBV27 to TRBJ1-1; no definite D call. Trimming cost V 7 bases and J 5 bases, with 14 bases left between them. Germline lookup yields CDR1 MNHEY and CDR2 SMNVEV (reference sequence). The CDR3 spans 13 residues. The CDR3 is CASTRTPGTEAFF. Here the CDR3 DNA reads TGTGCCAGCACCAGAACTCCGGGGACTGAAGCTTTCTTT.

CDR3 in DNA: TGTGCCAGCAGCTCTACGCAAGACCAGCCCCAGCATTTT. This sequence encodes CASSSTQDQPQHF. This chain joins TRBV5-4 and TRBJ1-5; no firm D call. This CDR3 has 13 residues. CDR1 and CDR2 (germline): SGHNT, YYREEE (reference sequence). Deletions cut 3 bases from V and 7 bases from J, with 11 bases between.

This clonotype was picked up one time. The chain couples TRBV20-1 to TRBJ1-2; D is perhaps TRBD1 (5 bases). V lost 3 bases and J 7 bases, leaving 9 bases between the germline ends. The CDR3 is made up of 11 amino acids. CDR1 and CDR2 (germline): DFQATT, SNEGSKA (reference sequence). This chain's CDR3 is CSARTVRGYTF. The CDR3, as DNA: TGCAGTGCTAGGACAGTCCGTGGCTACACCTTC.

The rearrangement links TRBV20-1 to TRBJ2-7, with D unclear. V lost 3 bases to trimming and J lost 2 bases, with 11 bases between them. Per the germline V gene, CDR1 is DFQATT and CDR2 is SNEGSKA (reference sequence). The CDR3 totals 13 residues. The CDR3 here is CSASARSPYEQYF. CDR3 coding DNA: TGCAGTGCTAGTGCCAGGTCCCCCTACGAGCAGTACTTC.

CDR3 DNA sequence: TGTGCCAGCAGCGTCGACAGGGCAGGTTCTCAGCCCCAGCATTTT. This encodes CASSVDRAGSQPQHF. The J gene is TRBJ1-5, the V gene TRBV7-2; TRBD1 aligns across 7 bases. Germline V gives CDR1 SGHTA, CDR2 FQGNSA. The trim removed 5 bases at V and 6 bases at J, leaving 10 bases unmatched. This CDR3 has 15 amino acids.

The rearrangement uses TRBV24-1 and TRBJ2-6, with D maybe TRBD2 (5 bases). The germline V gene encodes CDR1 KGHDR and CDR2 SFDVKD. Trimming stripped 6 bases from V and 4 bases from J, with 12 bases between. This CDR3 is built from 15 residues. The CDR3 bases are TGTGCCACCAGTAAGGGAGACGCGGGGGCCAACGTCCTGACTTTC. As protein: CATSKGDAGANVLTF.

CDR3 in amino acids: CASSDPRGNYGYTF. As DNA, the CDR3 is TGTGCCAGCAGCGACCCTCGGGGAAACTATGGCTACACCTTC. This chain links TRBV6-1 with TRBJ1-2; no clear D. In germline, CDR1 is MNHNS, CDR2 SASEGT. Trimming stripped 6 bases from V and 2 bases from J, with 13 bases between. This CDR3 is built from 14 residues.

CDR3 protein: CASSQDSTIRVYEQYF. The DNA of the CDR3 is TGCGCCAGCAGCCAAGATAGTACTATACGAGTTTACGAGCAGTACTTC. The V and J genes are TRBV4-3 and TRBJ2-7; D is unclear. Per the germline V gene, CDR1 is LGHNA and CDR2 is YSLEER. CDR3 length: 16 residues. Trimming shortened V by 0 bases and J by 4 bases, and 16 bases separated the two germline ends.

The gene calls are TRBV20-1 and TRBJ2-5; the match to TRBD1 covers 7 bases. This CDR3 comprises 12 residues. The V gene end was trimmed by 6 bases and the J gene end by 2 bases; junction bases not matched to a gene: 3. The germline V gene encodes CDR1 DFQATT and CDR2 SNEGSKA (reference sequence). CDR3 in DNA: TGCAGTGCAATACAGGGGCAAGAGACCCAGTACTTC. This sequence encodes CSAIQGQETQYF.